The clone carrying this T cell receptor beta chain was detected only a few times. Its antigen is not identified. This specimen comes from a study of vaccination and CD4 T cells after COVID-19. Study context: Overlapping peptides of the spike proteins of SARS-CoV-2, HCoV-NL63, HCoV-OC43 and HCoV-229E were used for cell stimulation.

Cultured CD4+ T-cell DNA underwent Oncomine TCR Beta short-read sequencing. DNA came from CD4+ T cells after culture. One entry per CDR3 protein results from TCRdb running MiXCR on the PCR reads. The sample shows some 12,000 distinct CDR3 sequences, around 50% of them seen only once. Study findings and constraints: Within convalescent individuals, 304 out of 307 vaccine-specific clones proved to be spike mono-reactive.

The J segment lost 5 bases and the V segment lost 2 bases, leaving 7 bases of the junction unmatched. The CDR3 is 15 amino acids. CDR1 is MNHEY, CDR2 SVGEGT, per germline. The treatment: approximately 11-day PBMC culture with coronavirus spike peptide pools or control peptides (ViraFEST assay). Peptide pool stimulation in ViraFEST expanded antigen-specific T cells, whose TCRs were then sequenced. Input material: CD4+ T cells from blood, cultured in vitro. This sequence was found in a human donor who had recovered from COVID-19. J is TRBJ2-5 and V is TRBV6-2 or TRBV6-3; 8 bases map to TRBD2. The CDR3 coding sequence is TGTGCCAGCAGTTACCTAGGACTAGCAGAGGAGACCCAGTACTTC. It is translated as CASSYLGLAEETQYF.